These 28 T cell receptor beta chains were sequenced from one sample in a study of PD-1 blockade in classical Hodgkin lymphoma. Each and every patient relapsed after autologous stem cell transplantation, and patients got differing brentuximab vedotin exposure. Through magnetic negative selection, CD8+ T cells were separated from PBMCs that had been thawed. This table comes from immunoSEQ multiplex PCR, and its TCRdb copy is limited to in-frame clones, with some not included. The sample records a few thousand clones, 65% to 75% being singletons. Material: CD8+ T cells from blood, obtained at baseline. These receptors were obtained from a human donor with classical Hodgkin lymphoma.

A remark on this clone: The sample has other DNA sequences that encode this CDR3 too. The genes are TRBV5-1 and TRBJ2-1, with 10 bases aligning to TRBD2. Germline V CDR1 and CDR2: SGHRS, YFSETQ. Unmatched junction bases numbered 4, after V lost 3 bases and J lost 4 bases. The CDR3 runs to 15 residues. The CDR3 DNA sequence: TGCGCCAGCAGCTCAAGCGGGGGGGCTTACAATGAGCAGTTCTTC. It encodes CASSSSGGAYNEQFF.

The V and J genes are TRBV7-2 and TRBJ2-5, with 7 bases aligning to TRBD1. The CDR3 has 14 amino acids. After removal of 1 base from V and 5 bases from J, the junction contained 4 bases not matched to a gene. Germline values: CDR1 SGHTA, CDR2 FQGNSA. This CDR3 reads CASSLVDRVETQYF. For the CDR3, the DNA is TGTGCCAGCAGCTTAGTCGACAGGGTGGAGACCCAGTACTTC.

This chain connects TRBV10-1 to TRBJ1-6; 9 bases map to TRBD1. After removal of 6 bases from V and 7 bases from J, the junction contained 7 bases not matched to a gene. The CDR3 is 15 amino acids. Germline V gene data show CDR1 as WNHNN and CDR2 as SYGVQD (reference sequence). The CDR3 is CASSDGTGKNSPLHF. The CDR3 bases are TGCGCCAGCAGCGACGGGACAGGGAAAAATTCACCCCTCCACTTT.

J is TRBJ1-1 and V is TRBV15, with TRBD1 identical over 9 bases. After removal of 5 bases from V and 5 bases from J, the junction contained 3 bases not matched to a gene. CDR3 length equals 13 residues. CDR1 and CDR2 (germline): LNHNV, YYDKDF (reference sequence). Written as DNA, the CDR3 is TGTGCCACCAGCTTCGGGACAGGGACTGAAGCTTTCTTT. Its translation: CATSFGTGTEAFF.

This sequence joins TRBV30 and TRBJ1-2, with 9 bases lining up with TRBD1. Germline CDR1 GTSNPN, CDR2 SVGIG (reference sequence). V shed 5 bases, J shed 6 bases, and the junction held 10 bases outside the gene matches. The CDR3 has 14 amino acids. CDR3 amino acids: CAWSLPGQGDGYTF. The CDR3 bases are TGTGCCTGGTCCCTTCCGGGACAGGGCGATGGCTACACCTTC.

The chain employs TRBV2 and TRBJ2-7, with D perhaps TRBD2 (5 bases). V lost 7 bases and J 0 bases, leaving 10 bases between the germline ends. Germline-derived CDR1 and CDR2 are SNHLY and FYNNEI. The CDR3 length is 13 residues. This chain's CDR3 is CASTAGFSYEQYF. CDR3 DNA: TGTGCCAGCACTGCGGGTTTCTCCTACGAGCAGTACTTC. The full variable domain, completed using reference TRBV2 and TRBJ2-7, is EPEVTQTPSHQVTQMGQEVILRCVPISNHLYFYWYRQILGQKVEFLVSFYNNEISEKSEIFDDQFSVERPDGSNFTLKIRSTKLEDSAMYFCASTAGFSYEQYFGPGTRLTVT.

The chain uses TRBV27 and TRBJ1-5; the match to TRBD1 covers 8 bases. This CDR3 spans 17 amino acids. Germline V gene lookup returns CDR1 MNHEY and CDR2 SMNVEV (reference sequence). With V trimmed by 6 bases and J by 7 bases, 17 bases remained unmatched. As DNA, the CDR3 is TGTGCCAGCAGCCTGCTAGGGCAGGGGGCGAGGGGCCAGCCCCAGCATTTT. It encodes CASSLLGQGARGQPQHF.

V gene TRBV15 combines with J gene TRBJ2-7, with D possibly being TRBD1 (6 bases). The germline gives CDR1 LNHNV, CDR2 YYDKDF (reference sequence). This CDR3 region has 16 residues. The ends were cut back, 1 base at V and 2 bases at J, with 15 bases in the middle. The CDR3 loop reads CATSRGLEGVAYEQYF. The CDR3 DNA reads TGTGCCACCAGCAGAGGCCTTGAGGGGGTCGCCTACGAGCAGTACTTC.

V usage is TRBV19 and J usage is TRBJ2-3, with D possibly matching TRBD1 (5 bases). CDR1 and CDR2 (germline): LNHDA, SQIVND (reference sequence). V was shortened by 3 bases and J by 4 bases, with 17 bases between the two germline ends. The CDR3 has 16 amino acids. The CDR3 DNA reads TGTGCCAGTAGTATTATCGGGCAGGGAATCGCAGATACGCAGTATTTT. This encodes CASSIIGQGIADTQYF.

The chain combines TRBV28 with TRBJ1-1; possible D gene TRBD1, 6 bases. The CDR3 has 15 amino acids. Germline loops: CDR1 MDHEN, CDR2 SYDVKM. Trimming stripped 6 bases from V and 3 bases from J, with 17 bases between. The CDR3 is CASRGLGAGYTEAFF. CDR3 bases: TGTGCCAGCAGGGGCTTGGGGGCAGGGTACACTGAAGCTTTCTTT.

This rearrangement joins TRBV6-1 to TRBJ2-1; possibly TRBD2 for D (6 bases). The length of the CDR3 is 11 residues. CDR1 and CDR2 (germline): MNHNS, SASEGT. V lost 3 bases to trimming and J lost 9 bases, with 6 bases between them. The CDR3 spells CASSEGGEQFF. The CDR3 DNA is TGTGCCAGCAGTGAGGGGGGTGAGCAGTTCTTC.

The chain couples TRBV18 to TRBJ2-7; D assignment may be TRBD1 or TRBD2 (5 bases each). The CDR3 runs 15 residues. CDR1 KGHSH and CDR2 LQKENI come from the germline V gene. Trimming removed 3 bases at V and 1 base at J, with 13 bases between. This CDR3 reads CASSPLEGISYEQYF. The DNA of the CDR3 is TGTGCCAGCTCACCGCTTGAGGGGATATCCTACGAGCAGTACTTC.

J is TRBJ2-5 and V is TRBV27; 11 bases map to TRBD2. The CDR3 extends over 16 amino acids. Unmatched junction bases numbered 13, after V lost 8 bases and J lost 5 bases. Looked up from germline, CDR1 is MNHEY and CDR2 is SMNVEV (reference sequence). The CDR3 nucleotides read TGTGCCAGCGGGACACCACTAGCGGGAGTGGGTGAGACCCAGTACTTC. Residues: CASGTPLAGVGETQYF.

V is TRBV7-9 and J is TRBJ2-5; 7 positions match TRBD2. The CDR3 has 15 residues. Germline V gene sequence: CDR1 SEHNR, CDR2 FQNEAQ (reference sequence). V was clipped by 9 bases and J by 3 bases; unmatched bases: 13. CDR3 region: CASYKGLEGEETQYF. CDR3 bases: TGTGCCAGTTATAAAGGACTAGAAGGAGAAGAGACCCAGTACTTC.

The chain is built from TRBV5-1 and TRBJ2-5; TRBD2 agrees at 10 bases. The J call is uncertain, as TRBJ2-7 better fits the DNA end. The CDR3 contains 15 residues. Per the germline V gene, CDR1 is SGHRS and CDR2 is YFSETQ. In DNA, the CDR3 is TGCGCCAGCAGACGTTTGACTAGCGGGTCCTACGAGCAGTACTTC. It codes for CASRRLTSGSYEQYF.

The V and J genes are TRBV4-1 and TRBJ1-4, with D perhaps matching TRBD1 (5 bases). CDR1 is MGHRA and CDR2 is YSYEKL in the germline V gene. V was clipped by 1 base and J by 3 bases, with 12 bases between them. The CDR3 spans 16 residues. The CDR3 coding sequence is TGCGCCAGCAGCCAAGGGTTAGGGGTCCCTAATGAAAAACTGTTTTTT. It encodes CASSQGLGVPNEKLFF.

In its sample, this clone was seen a few times. The chain employs TRBV27 and TRBJ2-5, with D possibly being TRBD1 or TRBD2 (5 bases each). V was shortened by 6 bases and J by 2 bases, with 10 bases between the two germline ends. This CDR3 is built from 13 residues. CDR1 is MNHEY and CDR2 is SMNVEV in the germline V gene (reference sequence). DNA of the CDR3: TGTGCCAGCAGCTGGGGGTCACAAGAGACCCAGTACTTC. Amino acid sequence: CASSWGSQETQYF.

V gene TRBV6-5 combines with J gene TRBJ2-7; D gene unclear. The CDR3 is 15 residues long. V lost 6 bases and J lost 1, with 16 bases in between. The germline V gene encodes CDR1 MNHEY and CDR2 SVGAGI. The CDR3 sequence is CASRTRWEGSYEQYF. The DNA for the CDR3 is TGTGCCAGCAGAACGAGGTGGGAAGGATCCTACGAGCAGTACTTC.

By its share, this clone is large (0.1 to 1%). This sequence joins TRBV27 and TRBJ2-1; D not resolved. V dropped 3 bases and J dropped 10 bases, with 10 bases sitting between them. Germline V CDR1 and CDR2: MNHEY, SMNVEV (reference sequence). This CDR3 contains 12 residues. CDR3 amino acids: CASSFQSREQFF. CDR3 DNA sequence: TGTGCCAGCAGTTTTCAGTCGCGCGAGCAGTTCTTC.

This chain connects TRBV4-3 to TRBJ2-5; D not resolved. V dropped 0 bases and J dropped 3 bases, with 11 bases sitting between them. The CDR3 extends over 15 amino acids. Germline V gives CDR1 LGHNA, CDR2 YSLEER. As DNA, the CDR3 is TGCGCCAGCAGCCAAGATTCGGTACCGGAAGAGACCCAGTACTTC. Residues: CASSQDSVPEETQYF.

The chain carries TRBV5-1 and TRBJ2-3; D gene uncertain. This CDR3 region has 11 residues. Trimming took 6 bases from V and 4 from J, leaving 6 bases between them. Germline loops: CDR1 SGHRS, CDR2 YFSETQ. CDR3 coding DNA: TGCGCCAGCATGAAGGCAGATACGCAGTATTTT. Protein sequence: CASMKADTQYF.

In its sample, this clone was seen a few times. The chain couples TRBV5-1 to TRBJ2-3, with 12 positions matching TRBD1. CDR1 is SGHRS, CDR2 YFSETQ, per germline. The CDR3 sequence is 15 residues long. Trimming took 4 bases from V and 4 from J; bases not matched to a gene: 4. Written as DNA, the CDR3 is TGCGCCAGCAGCCGGGACAGGGGGCGCGCAGATACGCAGTATTTT. This gives the protein CASSRDRGRADTQYF.

This rearrangement joins TRBV2 to TRBJ1-4; 7 bases agree with TRBD1. J lost 8 bases, V lost 6 bases, and 9 bases had no gene match. CDR1 is SNHLY, CDR2 FYNNEI, per germline. The CDR3 extends over 14 amino acids. CDR3 sequence reads: CASSADRVWEKLFF. CDR3 DNA: TGTGCCAGCAGCGCTGACAGGGTGTGGGAAAAACTGTTTTTT.

The rearrangement uses TRBV15 and TRBJ2-7; D is perhaps TRBD1 (6 bases). Trimming removed 3 bases from V and 0 bases from J, with 9 bases in between. The CDR3 is made up of 14 amino acids. Germline CDR1 LNHNV, CDR2 YYDKDF (reference sequence). This CDR3 is CATSSQGSSYEQYF. The CDR3 DNA is TGTGCCACCAGCAGTCAGGGGTCCTCCTACGAGCAGTACTTC.

V usage is TRBV27 and J usage is TRBJ1-1, with D maybe TRBD1 (5 bases). The CDR3 covers 14 residues. V lost 4 bases, J lost 4 bases, and 13 bases lay in between. Germline CDR1 MNHEY, CDR2 SMNVEV (reference sequence). The CDR3 nucleotides are TGTGCCAGCAGTTCGTACCAGGGAGGCACTGAAGCTTTCTTT. Translating it yields CASSSYQGGTEAFF.

The chain links TRBV10-3 to TRBJ1-1; a possible D gene is TRBD1 (5 bases). Trimming cost V 4 bases and J 4 bases, with 10 bases left between them. Germline V gene data show CDR1 as ENHRY and CDR2 as SYGVKD. The CDR3 length is 13 residues. As DNA, the CDR3 is TGTGCCATCAGTGCTCCTGGGGGCACTGAAGCTTTCTTT. Protein product: CAISAPGGTEAFF.

The rearrangement joins TRBV4-1 to TRBJ1-3; D may be TRBD1 (5 bases). The germline V gene has CDR1 MGHRA and CDR2 YSYEKL. Trimming left V 0 bases short and J 4 bases short, with 19 bases between. CDR3 length: 18 amino acids. The DNA for the CDR3 is TGCGCCAGCAGCCAAGACGGGGCCTCCTTTGTGGGGGGAAACACCATATATTTT. Translating it yields CASSQDGASFVGGNTIYF.

The rearrangement links TRBV6-1 to TRBJ1-4, with a possible D match to TRBD1 (6 bases). V lost 1 base and J lost 0, with 6 bases in between. CDR3 length: 15 residues. CDR1 and CDR2 from the germline V gene are MNHNS and SASEGT. Here the CDR3 reads CASSEDRATNEKLFF. CDR3 nucleotides: TGTGCCAGCAGTGAAGACAGGGCAACTAATGAAAAACTGTTTTTT.